This T cell receptor (beta chain) originates from a study of cytomegalovirus exposure and HLA in healthy donors. Notes on the study in general: Cytomegalovirus association was assigned to more than 150 TCR beta chains.

CDR3 length: 14 residues. V was trimmed by 2 bases and J by 4 bases, leaving 12 bases between them. The germline gives CDR1 MNHNS, CDR2 SASEGT. In the PCR, 60 Vbeta and 13 Jbeta primers were used. Some clones are missing from TCRdb's copy, which holds only in-frame ones; the method was immunoSEQ multiplex PCR. This sample has some 87,000 clones, with under 85% found just once. Worth noting for this clone: Its target is not known.

The receptor was derived from a man aged 30 to 45 in good health and CMV-seronegative. This chain connects TRBV6-1 to TRBJ2-7, with TRBD2 as a possible D gene (6 bases). Sequenced material: PBMCs. The CDR3 nucleotides are TGTGCCAGCAGTGAATTGCCGGGAGAATACGAGCAGTACTTC. Translation: CASSELPGEYEQYF.